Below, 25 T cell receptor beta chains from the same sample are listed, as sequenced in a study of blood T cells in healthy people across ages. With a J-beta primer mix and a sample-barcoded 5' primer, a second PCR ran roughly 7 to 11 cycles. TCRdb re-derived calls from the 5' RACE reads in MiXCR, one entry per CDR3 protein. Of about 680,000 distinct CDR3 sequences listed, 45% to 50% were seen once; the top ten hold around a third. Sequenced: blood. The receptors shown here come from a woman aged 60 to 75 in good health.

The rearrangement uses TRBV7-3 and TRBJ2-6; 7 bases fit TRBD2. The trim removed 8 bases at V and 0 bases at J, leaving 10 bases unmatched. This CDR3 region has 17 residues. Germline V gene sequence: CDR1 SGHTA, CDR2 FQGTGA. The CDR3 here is CASGLPGLFSGANVLTF. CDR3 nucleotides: TGTGCCAGCGGCCTCCCGGGACTATTCTCTGGGGCCAACGTCCTGACTTTC.

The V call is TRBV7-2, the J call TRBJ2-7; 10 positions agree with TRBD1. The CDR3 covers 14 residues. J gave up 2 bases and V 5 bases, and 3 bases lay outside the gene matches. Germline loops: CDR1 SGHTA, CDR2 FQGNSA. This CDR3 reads CASSHGTGAYEQYF. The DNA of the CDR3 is TGTGCCAGCAGCCACGGGACAGGGGCCTACGAGCAGTACTTC.

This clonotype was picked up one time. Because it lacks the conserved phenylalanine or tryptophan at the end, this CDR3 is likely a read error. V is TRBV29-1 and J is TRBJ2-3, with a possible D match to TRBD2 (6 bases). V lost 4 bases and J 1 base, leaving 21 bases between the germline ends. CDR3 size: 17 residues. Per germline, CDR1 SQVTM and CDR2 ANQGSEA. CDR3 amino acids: CSVGGQSGAGGTDTQYS. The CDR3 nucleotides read TGCAGCGTTGGAGGGCAGTCGGGAGCGGGTGGCACAGATACGCAGTATTCT.

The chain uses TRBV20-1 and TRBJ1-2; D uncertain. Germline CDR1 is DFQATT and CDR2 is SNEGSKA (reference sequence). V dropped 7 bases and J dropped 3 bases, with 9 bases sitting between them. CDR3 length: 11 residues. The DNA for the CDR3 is TGCAGTGAGCGGCAGTACTATGGCTACACCTTC. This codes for CSERQYYGYTF.

CDR3 loop: CASSFGTSGSYNEQYF. In DNA, the CDR3 is TGTGCCAGCAGCTTCGGGACTAGCGGCTCCTACAATGAGCAGTACTTC. This rearrangement joins TRBV7-3 to TRBJ2-1; TRBD2 matches 11 bases. The J call may be wrong; the DNA end is better matched by TRBJ2-7. CDR3 length: 16 amino acids. Germline-derived CDR1 and CDR2 are SGHTA and FQGTGA.

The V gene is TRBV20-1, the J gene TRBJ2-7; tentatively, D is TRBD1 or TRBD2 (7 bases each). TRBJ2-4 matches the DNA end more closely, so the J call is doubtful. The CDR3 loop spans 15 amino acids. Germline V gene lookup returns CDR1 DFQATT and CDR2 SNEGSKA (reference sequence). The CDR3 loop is CSASGETGRENIQYF. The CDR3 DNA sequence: TGCAGTGCTAGCGGCGAGACAGGGAGGGAAAACATTCAGTACTTC.

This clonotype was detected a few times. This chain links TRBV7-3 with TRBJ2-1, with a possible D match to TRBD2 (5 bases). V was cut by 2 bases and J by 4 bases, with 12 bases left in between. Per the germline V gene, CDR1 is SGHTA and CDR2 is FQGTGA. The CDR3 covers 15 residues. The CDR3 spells CASSLELGGYNEQFF. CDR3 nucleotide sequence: TGTGCCAGCAGCTTAGAACTAGGAGGATACAATGAGCAGTTCTTC. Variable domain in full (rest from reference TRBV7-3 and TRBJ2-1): GAGVSQTPSNKVTEKGKYVELRCDPISGHTALYWYRQSLGQGPEFLIYFQGTGAADDSGLPNDRFFAVRPEGSVSTLKIQRTERGDSAVYLCASSLELGGYNEQFFGPGTRLTVL.

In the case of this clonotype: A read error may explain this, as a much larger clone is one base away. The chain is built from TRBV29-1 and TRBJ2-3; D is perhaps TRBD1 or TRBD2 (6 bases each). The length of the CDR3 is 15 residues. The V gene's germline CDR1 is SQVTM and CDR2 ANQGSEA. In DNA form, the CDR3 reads TGCAGCGTTGAGTCCCCAGGGGAGGACCCAGATGCGCAGTATTTT. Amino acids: CSVESPGEDPDAQYF.

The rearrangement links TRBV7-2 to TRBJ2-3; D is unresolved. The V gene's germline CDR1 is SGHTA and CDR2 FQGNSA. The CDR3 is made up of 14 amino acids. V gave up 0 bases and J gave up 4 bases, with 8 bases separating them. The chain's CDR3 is CASSLAWLADTQYF. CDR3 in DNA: TGTGCCAGCAGCTTAGCGTGGCTAGCAGATACGCAGTATTTT. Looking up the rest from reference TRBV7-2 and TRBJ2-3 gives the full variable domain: GAGVSQSPSNKVTEKGKDVELRCDPISGHTALYWYRQSLGQGLEFLIYFQGNSAPDKSGLPSDRFSAERTGGSVSTLTIQRTQQEDSAVYLCASSLAWLADTQYFGPGTRLTVL.

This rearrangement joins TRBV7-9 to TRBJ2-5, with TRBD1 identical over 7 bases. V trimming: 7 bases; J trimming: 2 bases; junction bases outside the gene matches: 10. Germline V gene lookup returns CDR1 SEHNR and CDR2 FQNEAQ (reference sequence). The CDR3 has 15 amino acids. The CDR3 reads CASTSTDRFQETQYF. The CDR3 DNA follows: TGTGCCAGCACCTCAACGGACAGGTTTCAAGAGACCCAGTACTTC.

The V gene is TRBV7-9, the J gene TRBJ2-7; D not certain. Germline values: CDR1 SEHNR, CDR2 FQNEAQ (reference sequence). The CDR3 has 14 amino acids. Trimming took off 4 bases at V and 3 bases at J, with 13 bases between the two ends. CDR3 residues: CASSSLGSNYEQYF. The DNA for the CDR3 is TGTGCCAGCAGCTCCCTGGGCTCAAACTACGAGCAGTACTTC.

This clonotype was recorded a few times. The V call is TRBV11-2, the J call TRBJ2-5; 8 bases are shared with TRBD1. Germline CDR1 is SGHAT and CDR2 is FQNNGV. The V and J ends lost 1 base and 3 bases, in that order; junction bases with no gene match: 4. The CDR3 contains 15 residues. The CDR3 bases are TGTGCCAGCAGCTTAGGTAGACAGGGGAAAGAGACCCAGTACTTC. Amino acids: CASSLGRQGKETQYF.

CDR3 residues: CASSLARALNTEAFF. The CDR3 DNA reads as TGTGCCAGCAGCTTAGCCCGGGCCCTGAACACTGAAGCTTTCTTT. V and J are TRBV7-8 and TRBJ1-1; no clear D gene. Looked up from germline, CDR1 is SGHVS and CDR2 is FQNEAQ. Trimming removed 0 bases from V and 0 bases from J, with 8 bases in between. CDR3 length equals 15 residues.

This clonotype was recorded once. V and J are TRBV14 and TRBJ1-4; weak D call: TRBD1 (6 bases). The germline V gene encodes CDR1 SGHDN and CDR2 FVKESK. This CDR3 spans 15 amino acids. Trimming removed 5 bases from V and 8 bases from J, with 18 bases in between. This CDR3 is CASSSQQGEREKLFF. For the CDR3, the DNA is TGTGCCAGCAGCAGTCAACAGGGTGAGCGAGAAAAACTGTTTTTT.

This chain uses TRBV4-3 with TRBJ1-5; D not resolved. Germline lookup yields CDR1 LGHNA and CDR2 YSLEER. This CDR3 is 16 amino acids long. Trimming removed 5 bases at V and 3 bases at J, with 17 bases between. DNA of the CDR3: TGCGCCAGCAGCTTAAGTTTATTAGGGCCCAATCAGCCCCAGCATTTT. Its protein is CASSLSLLGPNQPQHF.

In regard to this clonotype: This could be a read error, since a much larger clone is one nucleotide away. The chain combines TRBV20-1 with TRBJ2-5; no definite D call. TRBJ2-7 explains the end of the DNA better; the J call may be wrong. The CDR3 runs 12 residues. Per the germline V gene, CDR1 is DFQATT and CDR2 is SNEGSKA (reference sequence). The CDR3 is CSAGLQNYEQYF. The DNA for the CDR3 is TGCAGTGCTGGCCTTCAAAACTACGAGCAGTACTTC.

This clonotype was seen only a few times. CDR3 in amino acids: CASSLGSSGTQETQYF. The CDR3 coding sequence is TGTGCCAGCAGCTTAGGGTCTAGCGGGACACAAGAGACCCAGTACTTC. This chain links TRBV7-2 with TRBJ2-5, with 9 bases matching TRBD2. The germline V gene encodes CDR1 SGHTA and CDR2 FQGNSA. This CDR3 region has 16 residues. Losses at the gene ends were 1 base for V and 2 bases for J; bases not matched to a gene: 5.

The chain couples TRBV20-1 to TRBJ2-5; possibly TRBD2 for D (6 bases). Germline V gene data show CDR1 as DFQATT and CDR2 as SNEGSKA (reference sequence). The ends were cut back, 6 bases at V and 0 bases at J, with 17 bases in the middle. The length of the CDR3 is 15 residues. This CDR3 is CSATGLGGDQETQYF. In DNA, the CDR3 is TGCAGTGCGACCGGGCTGGGAGGTGACCAAGAGACCCAGTACTTC.

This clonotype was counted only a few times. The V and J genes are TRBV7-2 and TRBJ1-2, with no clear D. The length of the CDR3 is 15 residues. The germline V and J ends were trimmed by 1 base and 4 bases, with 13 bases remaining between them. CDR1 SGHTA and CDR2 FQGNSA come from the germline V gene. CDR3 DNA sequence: TGTGCCAGCAGCTTAGTAGGTGTGCAGGTCTATGGCTACACCTTC. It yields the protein CASSLVGVQVYGYTF.

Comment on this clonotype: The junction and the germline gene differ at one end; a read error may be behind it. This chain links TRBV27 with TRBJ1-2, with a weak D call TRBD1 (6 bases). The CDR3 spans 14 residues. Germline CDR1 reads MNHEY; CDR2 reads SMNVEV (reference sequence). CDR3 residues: CASRLYTGSSGYTF. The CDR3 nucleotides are TGTGCCAGCAGGTTATATACAGGGTCTTCCGGCTACACCTTC.

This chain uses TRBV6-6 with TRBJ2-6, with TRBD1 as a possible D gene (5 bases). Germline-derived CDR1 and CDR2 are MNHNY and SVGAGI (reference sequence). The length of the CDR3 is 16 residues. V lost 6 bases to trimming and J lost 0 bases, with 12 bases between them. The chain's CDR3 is CASSPDSPSGANVLTF. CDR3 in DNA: TGTGCCAGCAGCCCCGACAGTCCCTCTGGGGCCAACGTCCTGACTTTC.

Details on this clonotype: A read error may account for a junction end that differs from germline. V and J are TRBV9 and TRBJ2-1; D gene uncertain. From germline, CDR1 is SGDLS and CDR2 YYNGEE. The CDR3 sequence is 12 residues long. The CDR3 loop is CASPDSNNEQFF. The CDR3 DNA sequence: TGTGCCAGTCCCGACTCCAACAATGAGCAGTTCTTC.

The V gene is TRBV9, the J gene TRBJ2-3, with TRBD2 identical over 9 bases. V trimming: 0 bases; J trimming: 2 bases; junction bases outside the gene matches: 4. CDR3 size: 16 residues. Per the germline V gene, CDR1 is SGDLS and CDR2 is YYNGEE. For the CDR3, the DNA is TGTGCCAGCAGCGTAGGGGCTAGCGGGAACACAGATACGCAGTATTTT. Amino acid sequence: CASSVGASGNTDTQYF.

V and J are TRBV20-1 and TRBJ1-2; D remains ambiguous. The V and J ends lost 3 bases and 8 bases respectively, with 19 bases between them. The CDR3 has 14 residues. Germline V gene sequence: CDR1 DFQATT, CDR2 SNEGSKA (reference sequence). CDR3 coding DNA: TGCAGTGCTAGCTCCCCTTATTCTAACGGGGGCTACACCTTC. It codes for CSASSPYSNGGYTF.

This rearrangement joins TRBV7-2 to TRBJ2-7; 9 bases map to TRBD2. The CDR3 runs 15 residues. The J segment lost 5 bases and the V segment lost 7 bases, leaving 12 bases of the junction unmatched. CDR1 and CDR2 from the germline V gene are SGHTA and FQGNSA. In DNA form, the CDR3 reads TGTGCCAGCACCCCTCGGGCGGGAGGGTCCCACGAGCAGTACTTC. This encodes CASTPRAGGSHEQYF.